One sample yielded the 26 T cell receptor beta chains listed below, sequenced in a study of T cells in localized non-small cell lung cancer. Sequenced by immunoSEQ multiplex PCR; TCRdb stores in-frame clones only, minus some. The sample has about 26,000 clones; 91% are singletons. Source: peripheral blood, taken before any cancer treatment. These receptors were obtained from a female donor of 60 years or more with stage II squamous cell lung carcinoma.

This clone was seen just once. The chain is built from TRBV4-2 and TRBJ2-1, with 11 bases lining up with TRBD2. This CDR3 has 16 residues. Germline CDR1 reads LGHNA; CDR2 reads YNFKEQ. The V and J ends lost 4 bases and 4 bases, in that order; junction bases with no gene match: 6. The CDR3 DNA is TGTGCCAGCAGCCGATTAGCGGGGGGGGCATACAATGAGCAGTTCTTC. It is translated as CASSRLAGGAYNEQFF.

The rearrangement uses TRBV4-1 and TRBJ2-6; TRBD1 is a possible D gene (5 bases). Germline CDR1 MGHRA, CDR2 YSYEKL. The V end was cut by 1 base, the J end by 1 base, with 17 bases between. This CDR3 comprises 19 residues. CDR3 residues: CASSQARDSVVSGANVLTF. CDR3 DNA: TGCGCCAGCAGCCAAGCACGAGACAGTGTTGTGTCTGGGGCCAACGTCCTGACTTTC.

The genes are TRBV19 and TRBJ1-6, with no clear D. V was clipped by 6 bases and J by 7 bases, with 13 bases between them. Germline assignment: CDR1 LNHDA and CDR2 SQIVND (reference sequence). There are 14 residues in the CDR3. The CDR3 bases are TGTGCCAGTAGATTCCCCCAGTTGAATTCACCCCTCCACTTT. It specifies CASRFPQLNSPLHF.

The chain links TRBV5-1 to TRBJ1-1; unclear D gene. The V gene lost 0 bases and the J gene lost 1 base, with 7 bases spanning the gap. Germline values: CDR1 SGHRS, CDR2 YFSETQ. The CDR3 has 14 amino acids. The CDR3 region is CASSLGRGNTEAFF. CDR3 bases: TGCGCCAGCAGCTTGGGTCGGGGGAACACTGAAGCTTTCTTT. Variable domain in full (rest from reference TRBV5-1 and TRBJ1-1): KAGVTQTPRYLIKTRGQQVTLSCSPISGHRSVSWYQQTPGQGLQFLFEYFSETQRNKGNFPGRFSGRQFSNSRSEMNVSTLELGDSALYLCASSLGRGNTEAFFGQGTRLTVV.

The genes are TRBV28 and TRBJ1-2; the D gene is possibly TRBD1 (5 bases). Deletions cut 4 bases from V and 7 bases from J, with 16 bases between. This CDR3 region has 14 residues. CDR1 is MDHEN, CDR2 SYDVKM, per germline. The CDR3 coding sequence is TGTGCCAGCAGTTGGGCAGGGTTGGATGGTGGCTACACCTTC. Residues: CASSWAGLDGGYTF.

This clone occurred once. The V and J genes are TRBV6-5 and TRBJ2-1; TRBD2 matches at 13 bases. This CDR3 spans 16 amino acids. Germline V gives CDR1 MNHEY, CDR2 SVGAGI. J gave up 8 bases and V 2 bases, and 6 bases lay outside the gene matches. In DNA form, the CDR3 reads TGTGCCAGCAGTTACCTCGGACTAGCGGGGGTGGATGAGCAGTTCTTC. This codes for CASSYLGLAGVDEQFF.

The J gene is TRBJ2-3, the V gene TRBV5-1, with D possibly matching TRBD1 (6 bases). The CDR3 contains 14 residues. Looked up from germline, CDR1 is SGHRS and CDR2 is YFSETQ. The ends were cut back, 4 bases at V and 5 bases at J, with 14 bases in the middle. CDR3 nucleotides: TGCGCCAGCAGCCAGAAACCGGACAGAGATACGCAGTATTTT. Protein sequence: CASSQKPDRDTQYF.

The chain couples TRBV30 to TRBJ2-7; 14 bases are shared with TRBD2. The V and J ends lost 8 bases and 4 bases, in that order; junction bases with no gene match: 4. In germline, CDR1 is GTSNPN, CDR2 SVGIG (reference sequence). This CDR3 comprises 13 residues. CDR3 bases: TGTGCCCGGGGGACTAGCGGGAGTTACGAGCAGTACTTC. It specifies CARGTSGSYEQYF.

The chain is built from TRBV6-5 and TRBJ1-1, with D uncertain. Germline CDR1 MNHEY, CDR2 SVGAGI. The CDR3 length is 13 residues. The ends were cut back, 2 bases at V and 9 bases at J, with 13 bases in the middle. The CDR3 reads CASSYDGDSKAFF. The CDR3 coding sequence is TGTGCCAGCAGTTACGACGGAGATTCAAAAGCTTTCTTT.

The V gene is TRBV6-1, the J gene TRBJ2-1; a weak D match, TRBD2 (6 bases). CDR1 and CDR2 from the germline V gene are MNHNS and SASEGT. There are 16 residues in the CDR3. Trimming took off 5 bases at V and 3 bases at J, with 17 bases between the two ends. The CDR3 loop reads CASSKGSGSLYNEQFF. The DNA of the CDR3 is TGTGCCAGCAGTAAAGGGAGCGGGTCCCTCTACAATGAGCAGTTCTTC.

V is TRBV7-9 and J is TRBJ2-3; D may be TRBD1 (6 bases). The CDR3 is made up of 16 amino acids. Trimming took 5 bases from V and 0 from J, leaving 15 bases between them. The germline gives CDR1 SEHNR, CDR2 FQNEAQ (reference sequence). The CDR3 region is CASSPQGRTSTDTQYF. The CDR3 region has the DNA TGTGCCAGCAGCCCCCAGGGGCGGACTAGCACAGATACGCAGTATTTT. The complete variable domain, with remaining parts taken from reference TRBV7-9 and TRBJ2-3, reads DTGVSQNPRHKITKRGQNVTFRCDPISEHNRLYWYRQTLGQGPEFLTYFQNEAQLEKSRLLSDRFSAERPKGSFSTLEIQRTEQGDSAMYLCASSPQGRTSTDTQYFGPGTRLTVL.

This clone was counted between two and nine times. The rearrangement links TRBV5-6 to TRBJ1-1, with a possible D match to TRBD1 (5 bases). V was cut by 4 bases and J by 9 bases, with 13 bases left in between. Germline V gene lookup returns CDR1 SGHDT and CDR2 YYEEEE. This CDR3 has 12 residues. CDR3 sequence reads: CASSRGPGQAFF. The CDR3 DNA reads as TGTGCCAGCAGCCGGGGTCCAGGGCAAGCTTTCTTT.

This sequence joins TRBV6-6 and TRBJ2-5, with D hard to call. Per germline, CDR1 MNHNY and CDR2 SVGAGI (reference sequence). The CDR3 sequence is 14 residues long. V lost 2 bases and J 4 bases, leaving 11 bases between the germline ends. CDR3 protein: CASSYLTPAETQYF. CDR3 nucleotides: TGTGCCAGCAGTTACCTCACCCCGGCAGAGACCCAGTACTTC.

The genes are TRBV6-5 and TRBJ1-2, with a tentative D call TRBD1 (6 bases). Germline values: CDR1 MNHEY, CDR2 SVGAGI. This CDR3 comprises 12 residues. V was trimmed by 4 bases and J by 8 bases, leaving 11 bases between them. CDR3 sequence reads: CASSSTGTGYTF. Written as DNA, the CDR3 is TGTGCCAGCAGTTCGACCGGGACAGGCTACACCTTC.

The chain recombines TRBV7-2 with TRBJ1-1; tentatively, D is TRBD1 (6 bases). The germline V gene encodes CDR1 SGHTA and CDR2 FQGNSA. CDR3 size: 14 residues. V gave up 0 bases and J gave up 3 bases, with 8 bases separating them. The CDR3 is CASSLAGGYTEAFF. The DNA for the CDR3 is TGTGCCAGCAGCTTAGCGGGGGGCTACACTGAAGCTTTCTTT.

The chain recombines TRBV6-1 with TRBJ2-5; TRBD1 matches at 7 bases. Looked up from germline, CDR1 is MNHNS and CDR2 is SASEGT. The CDR3 has 13 amino acids. The V gene end was trimmed by 8 bases and the J gene end by 4 bases; junction bases not matched to a gene: 7. CDR3 bases: TGTGCCAGCGGGGACACAGGGGTAGAGACCCAGTACTTC. Amino acid sequence: CASGDTGVETQYF.

In its sample, this clone was seen once. The gene calls are TRBV30 and TRBJ2-1, with TRBD2 matching 9 bases. The CDR3 contains 17 residues. The ends lost 5 bases at V and 3 bases at J; junction bases unmatched: 14. Germline values: CDR1 GTSNPN, CDR2 SVGIG (reference sequence). The CDR3: CAWSGGGAGSNYNEQFF. CDR3 sequence (DNA): TGTGCCTGGTCGGGCGGGGGGGCCGGATCCAACTACAATGAGCAGTTCTTC.

This clone was detected once. The chain couples TRBV7-8 to TRBJ1-2, with TRBD1 matching over 7 bases. CDR3 length equals 14 residues. Germline CDR1 is SGHVS and CDR2 is FQNEAQ. The ends lost 5 bases at V and 2 bases at J; junction bases unmatched: 5. Written as DNA, the CDR3 is TGTGCCAGCAGCAGAGGGACAGCGAACTATGGCTACACCTTC. Translated, it gives CASSRGTANYGYTF.

The CDR3 loop is CASSIGKGQRDTDTQYF. The CDR3 coding sequence is TGTGCCAGTAGTATAGGAAAAGGGCAGAGGGATACAGATACGCAGTATTTT. The chain links TRBV19 to TRBJ2-3; TRBD2 is a possible D gene (5 bases). V shed 1 base and J shed 3 bases, with 17 bases lying between them. Looked up from germline, CDR1 is LNHDA and CDR2 is SQIVND (reference sequence). The CDR3 sequence is 17 residues long. Together with reference TRBV19 and TRBJ2-3, the CDR3 gives the full variable domain: DGGITQSPKYLFRKEGQNVTLSCEQNLNHDAMYWYRQDPGQGLRLIYYSQIVNDFQKGDIAEGYSVSREKKESFPLTVTSAQKNPTAFYLCASSIGKGQRDTDTQYFGPGTRLTVL.

The rearrangement joins TRBV28 to TRBJ1-2, with a tentative D call TRBD1 (5 bases). Germline V CDR1 and CDR2: MDHEN, SYDVKM. CDR3 size: 16 residues. The V gene lost 4 bases and the J gene lost 5 bases, with 20 bases spanning the gap. DNA for the CDR3: TGTGCCAGCAGTTCGCCATGGGGGGGGTCCTCTTATGGCTACACCTTC. Translation gives CASSSPWGGSSYGYTF.

This chain uses TRBV11-3 with TRBJ2-3; D not certain. This CDR3 is 12 amino acids long. Germline lookup yields CDR1 SGHNT and CDR2 YENEEA. The V end lost 5 bases, the J end lost 4 bases, and 7 bases lay between the germline ends. The CDR3 sequence is CASSRMADTQYF. In DNA form, the CDR3 reads TGTGCCAGCAGCCGGATGGCAGATACGCAGTATTTT.

The chain links TRBV14 to TRBJ2-1, with TRBD2 as a possible D gene (6 bases). Trimming removed 0 bases from V and 6 bases from J, with 21 bases in between. This CDR3 comprises 18 residues. Germline CDR1 and CDR2: SGHDN and FVKESK. The CDR3 protein is CASSQDNFWRGQVNEQFF. The DNA of the CDR3 is TGTGCCAGCAGCCAAGATAATTTTTGGCGGGGTCAGGTCAATGAGCAGTTCTTC.

The chain carries TRBV6-5 and TRBJ2-7, with a weak D call TRBD1 (8 bases). Germline CDR1 and CDR2: MNHEY and SVGAGI. The V end lost 7 bases, the J end lost 7 bases, and 23 bases lay between the germline ends. This CDR3 spans 15 amino acids. The CDR3 coding sequence is TGTGCCAGCACTGCGACAGGGGACTATCTTCGGGAGCAGTACTTC. Amino acid sequence: CASTATGDYLREQYF.

This chain joins TRBV28 and TRBJ2-3; D remains unclear. The V gene lost 6 bases and the J gene lost 2 bases, with 6 bases spanning the gap. CDR3 size: 12 residues. Germline lookup yields CDR1 MDHEN and CDR2 SYDVKM. CDR3 nucleotide sequence: TGTGCCAGCAGCAGCTACACAGATACGCAGTATTTT. Protein: CASSSYTDTQYF.

The chain links TRBV7-3 to TRBJ2-1; 12 nucleotides match TRBD2. CDR1 SGHTA and CDR2 FQGTGA come from the germline V gene. The CDR3 contains 14 residues. The ends lost 4 bases at V and 8 bases at J; junction bases unmatched: 3. CDR3 coding DNA: TGTGCCAGCAGCTCTAGCGGGGGGGCCGATGAGCAGTTCTTC. It specifies CASSSSGGADEQFF. The entire variable domain, with the rest obtained from reference TRBV7-3 and TRBJ2-1, is as follows: GAGVSQTPSNKVTEKGKYVELRCDPISGHTALYWYRQSLGQGPEFLIYFQGTGAADDSGLPNDRFFAVRPEGSVSTLKIQRTERGDSAVYLCASSSSGGADEQFFGPGTRLTVL.

The V gene is TRBV7-8, the J gene TRBJ2-7, with TRBD1 matching over 9 bases. The V segment lost 5 bases and the J segment 5 bases; nucleotides outside the gene matches: 22. Germline lookup yields CDR1 SGHVS and CDR2 FQNEAQ. The CDR3 consists of 19 residues. CDR3 sequence reads: CASSPSRRGIDRGTDEQYF. CDR3 nucleotide sequence: TGTGCCAGCAGCCCGAGCCGAAGGGGTATAGACAGGGGGACGGACGAGCAGTACTTC.